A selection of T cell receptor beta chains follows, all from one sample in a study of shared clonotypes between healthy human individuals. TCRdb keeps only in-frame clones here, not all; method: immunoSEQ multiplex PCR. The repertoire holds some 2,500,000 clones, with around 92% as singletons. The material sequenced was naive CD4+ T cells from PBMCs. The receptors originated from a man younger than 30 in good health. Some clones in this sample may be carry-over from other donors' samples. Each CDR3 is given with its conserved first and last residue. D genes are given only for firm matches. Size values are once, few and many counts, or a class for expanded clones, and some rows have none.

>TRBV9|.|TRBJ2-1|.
CASRGPLAEPYNEQFF
TGTGCCAGCAGGGGGCCATTGGCGGAACCCTACAATGAGCAGTTCTTC
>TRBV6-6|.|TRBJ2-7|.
CASSYDRGPYEQYF
TGTGCCAGCAGTTACGACCGGGGGCCCTACGAGCAGTACTTC
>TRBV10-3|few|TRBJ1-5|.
CAISQGSNQPQHF
TGTGCCATCAGTCAGGGTAGCAATCAGCCCCAGCATTTT
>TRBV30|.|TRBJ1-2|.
CAWSGQGVRGYTF
TGTGCCTGGAGCGGCCAAGGAGTTAGAGGCTACACCTTC
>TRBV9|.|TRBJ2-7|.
CASSVAIPGAAQYF
TGTGCCAGCAGCGTAGCAATCCCGGGGGCGGCCCAGTACTTC
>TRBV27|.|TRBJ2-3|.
CASSLIGIPAADTQYF
TGTGCCAGCAGTTTGATAGGGATCCCGGCGGCAGATACGCAGTATTTT
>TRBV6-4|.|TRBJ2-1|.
CASSLGTGSYNEQFF
TGTGCCAGCAGTCTTGGGACGGGGTCCTACAATGAGCAGTTCTTC
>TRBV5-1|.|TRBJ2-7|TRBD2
CASSLAVTSGSPDEQYF
TGCGCCAGCAGCTTGGCCGTTACTAGCGGGAGTCCGGACGAGCAGTACTTC
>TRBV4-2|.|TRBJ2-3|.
CASSRVETQYF
TGTGCCAGCAGCCGAGTTGAGACGCAGTATTTT
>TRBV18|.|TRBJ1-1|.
CASSPLAENTEAFF
TGTGCCAGCTCACCTCTTGCGGAGAACACTGAAGCTTTCTTT
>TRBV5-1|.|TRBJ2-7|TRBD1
CASSFSLGQGFAYEQYF
TGCGCCAGCAGCTTTTCGCTCGGACAGGGGTTCGCCTACGAGCAGTACTTC
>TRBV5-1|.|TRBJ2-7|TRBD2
CASSQPGLSYEQYF
TGCGCCAGCAGCCAACCGGGACTATCTTACGAGCAGTACTTC
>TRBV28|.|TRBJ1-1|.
CASSPPRGATRFDAFF
TGTGCCAGCAGTCCGCCCAGGGGAGCGACCAGATTTGATGCTTTCTTT
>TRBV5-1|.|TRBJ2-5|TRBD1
CASSEGQGRETQYF
TGCGCCAGCAGCGAAGGACAGGGGAGAGAGACCCAGTACTTC
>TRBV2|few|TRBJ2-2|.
CASSFQGYTGELFF
TGTGCCAGCAGTTTCCAGGGATACACCGGGGAGCTGTTTTTT
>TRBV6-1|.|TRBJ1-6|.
CASSAHGASGSPLHF
TGTGCCAGCAGTGCCCACGGGGCGAGCGGTTCGCCCCTCCACTTT
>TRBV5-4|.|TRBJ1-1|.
CASSSGDTMNTEAFF
TGTGCCAGCAGCTCGGGCGACACCATGAACACTGAAGCTTTCTTT
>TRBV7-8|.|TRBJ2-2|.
CASSQGRNTGELFF
TGTGCCAGCAGCCAAGGCCGGAACACCGGGGAGCTGTTTTTT
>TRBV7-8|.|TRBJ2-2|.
CASSRGWGGELFF
TGTGCCAGCAGCCGCGGTTGGGGCGGGGAGCTGTTTTTT
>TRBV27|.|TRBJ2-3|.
CASSKYGPNREDTQYF
TGTGCCAGCAGTAAGTATGGACCGAACCGCGAAGATACGCAGTATTTT
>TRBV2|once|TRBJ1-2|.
CASSRGKQGPYGYTF
TGTGCCAGCAGCCGGGGAAAACAGGGACCCTATGGCTACACCTTC
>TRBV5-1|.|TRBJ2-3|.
CASSQEKADTQYF
TGCGCCAGCAGCCAAGAAAAGGCAGATACGCAGTATTTT
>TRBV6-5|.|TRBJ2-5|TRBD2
CASSGTSGTQETQYF
TGTGCCAGCAGTGGGACTAGCGGAACCCAAGAGACCCAGTACTTC
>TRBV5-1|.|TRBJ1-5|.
CASSLEAGAGQPQHF
TGCGCCAGCAGCTTGGAAGCCGGGGCTGGGCAGCCCCAGCATTTT
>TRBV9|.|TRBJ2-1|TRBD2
CASSPGLAEFNEQFF
TGTGCCAGCAGCCCGGGACTAGCGGAGTTCAATGAGCAGTTCTTC
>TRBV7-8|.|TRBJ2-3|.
CASSLVGQNTDTQYF
TGTGCCAGCAGCTTAGTAGGGCAAAACACAGATACGCAGTATTTT
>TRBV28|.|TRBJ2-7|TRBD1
CASRTTGQGTYEQYF
TGTGCCAGCAGGACTACCGGACAGGGAACCTACGAGCAGTACTTC
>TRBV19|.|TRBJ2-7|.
CASSNPTPYEQYF
TGTGCCAGTAGTAACCCCACGCCCTACGAGCAGTACTTC
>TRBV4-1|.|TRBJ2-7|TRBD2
CASSQGLAGAYEQYF
TGCGCCAGCAGCCAGGGACTAGCGGGCGCGTACGAGCAGTACTTC
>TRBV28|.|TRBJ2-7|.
CASSPGTKAHEQYF
TGTGCCAGCAGTCCCGGGACCAAGGCCCACGAGCAGTACTTC
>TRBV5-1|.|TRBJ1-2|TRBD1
CASSSGQPNYGYTF
TGCGCCAGCAGCTCGGGACAGCCGAACTATGGCTACACCTTC
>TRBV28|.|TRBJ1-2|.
CASSPTLRGARGYTF
TGTGCCAGCAGCCCAACACTGAGGGGGGCTCGGGGCTACACCTTC
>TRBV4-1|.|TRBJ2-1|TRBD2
CASSQNLAGVDEQFF
TGCGCCAGCAGCCAAAATCTAGCGGGAGTGGATGAGCAGTTCTTC
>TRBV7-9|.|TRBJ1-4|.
CASSLERVDNEKLFF
TGTGCCAGCAGCTTAGAGCGGGTGGATAATGAAAAACTGTTTTTT
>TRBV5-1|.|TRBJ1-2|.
CASKGRAEDYGYTF
TGCGCCAGCAAGGGGAGGGCAGAGGACTATGGCTACACCTTC
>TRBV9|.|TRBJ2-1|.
CASSSVPNNEQFF
TGTGCCAGCAGCTCGGTTCCAAACAATGAGCAGTTCTTC
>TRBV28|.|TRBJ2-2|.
CASSRAPGELFF
TGTGCCAGCAGCCGTGCCCCCGGGGAGCTGTTTTTT
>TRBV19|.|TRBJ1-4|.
CASSIKDTWNEKLFF
TGTGCCAGTAGTATTAAGGATACCTGGAATGAAAAACTGTTTTTT
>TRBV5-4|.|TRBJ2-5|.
CASSSSTGYQETQYF
TGTGCCAGCAGCTCGTCGACCGGGTACCAAGAGACCCAGTACTTC
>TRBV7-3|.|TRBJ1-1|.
CASSPHVGFEAFF
TGTGCCAGCAGCCCCCACGTCGGGTTTGAAGCTTTCTTT
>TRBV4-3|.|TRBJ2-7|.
CASSPAQGLDTYEQYF
TGCGCCAGCAGCCCGGCACAGGGTCTGGACACCTACGAGCAGTACTTC
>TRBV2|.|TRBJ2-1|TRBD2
CASTLSLAGTIDNEQFF
TGTGCCAGCACACTATCGCTAGCGGGAACCATCGACAATGAGCAGTTCTTC
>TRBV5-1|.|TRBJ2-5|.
CASSFRPSQGTQYF
TGCGCCAGCAGCTTTAGACCCTCACAGGGGACCCAGTACTTC